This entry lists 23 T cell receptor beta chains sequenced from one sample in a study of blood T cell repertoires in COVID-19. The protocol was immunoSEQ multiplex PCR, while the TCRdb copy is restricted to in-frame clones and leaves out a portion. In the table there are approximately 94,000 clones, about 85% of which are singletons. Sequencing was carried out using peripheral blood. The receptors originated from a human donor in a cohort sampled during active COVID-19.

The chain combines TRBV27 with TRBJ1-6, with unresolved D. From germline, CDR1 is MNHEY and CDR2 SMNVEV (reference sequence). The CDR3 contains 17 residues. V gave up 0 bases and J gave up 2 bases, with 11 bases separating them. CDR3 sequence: CASSLSLPTAYNSPLHF. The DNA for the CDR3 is TGTGCCAGCAGTTTATCGCTCCCTACGGCCTATAATTCACCCCTCCACTTT.

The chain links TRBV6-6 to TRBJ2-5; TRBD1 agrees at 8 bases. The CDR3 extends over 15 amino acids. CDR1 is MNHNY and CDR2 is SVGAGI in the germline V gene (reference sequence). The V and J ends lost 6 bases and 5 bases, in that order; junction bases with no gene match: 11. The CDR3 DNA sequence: TGTGCCAGCAGACCCCTAGGACAGGGTAGGGAGACCCAGTACTTC. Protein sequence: CASRPLGQGRETQYF.

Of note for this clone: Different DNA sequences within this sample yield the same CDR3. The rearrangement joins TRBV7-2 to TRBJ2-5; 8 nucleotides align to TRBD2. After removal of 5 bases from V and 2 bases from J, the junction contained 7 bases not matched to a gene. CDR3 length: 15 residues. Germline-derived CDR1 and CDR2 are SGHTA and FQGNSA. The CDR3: CASSREGGGQETQYF. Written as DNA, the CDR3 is TGTGCCAGCAGCCGGGAAGGCGGGGGGCAAGAGACCCAGTACTTC.

CDR3 in DNA: TGTGCCAGCAGCCAGACGACAGGGGGGATTACGAATCAAGCTTTCTTT. Residues: CASSQTTGGITNQAFF. V usage is TRBV11-2 and J usage is TRBJ1-1; 9 nucleotides line up with TRBD1. CDR1 is SGHAT and CDR2 is FQNNGV in the germline V gene. The length of the CDR3 is 16 residues. J was trimmed by 9 bases and V by 5 bases; bases with no gene match: 16.

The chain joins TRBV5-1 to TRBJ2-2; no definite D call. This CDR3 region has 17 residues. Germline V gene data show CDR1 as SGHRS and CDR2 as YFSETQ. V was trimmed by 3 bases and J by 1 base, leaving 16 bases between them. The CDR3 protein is CASSSLASTKNTGELFF. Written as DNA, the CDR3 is TGCGCCAGCAGCTCGCTGGCCAGTACCAAGAACACCGGGGAGCTGTTTTTT.

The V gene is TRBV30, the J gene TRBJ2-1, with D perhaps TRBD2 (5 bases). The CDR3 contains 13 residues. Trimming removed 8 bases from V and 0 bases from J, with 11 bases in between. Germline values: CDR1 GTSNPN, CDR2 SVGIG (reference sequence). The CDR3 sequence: CALTGSSYNEQFF. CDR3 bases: TGTGCCCTAACTGGGAGCTCCTACAATGAGCAGTTCTTC. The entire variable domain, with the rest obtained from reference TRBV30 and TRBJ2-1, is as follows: SQTIHQWPATLVQPVGSPLSLECTVEGTSNPNLYWYRQAAGRGLQLLFYSVGIGQISSEVPQNLSASRPQDRQFILSSKKLLLSDSGFYLCALTGSSYNEQFFGPGTRLTVL.

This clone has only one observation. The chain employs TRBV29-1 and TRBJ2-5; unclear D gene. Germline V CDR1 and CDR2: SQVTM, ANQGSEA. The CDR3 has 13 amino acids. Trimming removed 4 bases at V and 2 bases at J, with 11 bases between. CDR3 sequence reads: CSVALTVQETQYF. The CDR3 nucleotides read TGCAGCGTTGCCCTAACAGTACAAGAGACCCAGTACTTC.

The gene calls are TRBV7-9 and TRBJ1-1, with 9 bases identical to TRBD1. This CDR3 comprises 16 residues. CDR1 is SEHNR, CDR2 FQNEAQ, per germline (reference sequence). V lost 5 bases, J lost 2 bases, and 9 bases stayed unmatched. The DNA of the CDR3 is TGTGCCAGCAGCGCTACGGACAGGGGAGGTAACACTGAAGCTTTCTTT. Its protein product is CASSATDRGGNTEAFF.

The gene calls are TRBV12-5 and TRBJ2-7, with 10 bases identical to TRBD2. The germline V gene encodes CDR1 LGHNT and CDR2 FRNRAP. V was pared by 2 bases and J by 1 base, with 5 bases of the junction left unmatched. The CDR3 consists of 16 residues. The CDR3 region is CASGLPKREGSYEQYF. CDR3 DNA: TGTGCTAGTGGTTTGCCCAAGCGGGAGGGATCCTACGAGCAGTACTTC.

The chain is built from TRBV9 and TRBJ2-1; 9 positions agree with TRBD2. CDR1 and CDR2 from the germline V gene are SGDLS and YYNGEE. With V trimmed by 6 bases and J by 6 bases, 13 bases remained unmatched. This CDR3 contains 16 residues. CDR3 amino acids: CASTRGGGRAVNEQFF. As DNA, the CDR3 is TGTGCCAGCACTCGCGGGGGCGGGAGGGCGGTCAATGAGCAGTTCTTC. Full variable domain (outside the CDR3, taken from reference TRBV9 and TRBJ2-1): DSGVTQTPKHLITATGQRVTLRCSPRSGDLSVYWYQQSLDQGLQFLIQYYNGEERAKGNILERFSAQQFPDLHSELNLSSLELGDSALYFCASTRGGGRAVNEQFFGPGTRLTVL.

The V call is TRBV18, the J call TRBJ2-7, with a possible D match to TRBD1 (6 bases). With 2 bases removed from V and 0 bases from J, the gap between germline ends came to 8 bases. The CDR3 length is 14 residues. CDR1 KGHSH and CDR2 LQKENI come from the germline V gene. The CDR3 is CASSPKGGSYEQYF. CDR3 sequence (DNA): TGTGCCAGCTCACCAAAAGGGGGCTCCTACGAGCAGTACTTC.

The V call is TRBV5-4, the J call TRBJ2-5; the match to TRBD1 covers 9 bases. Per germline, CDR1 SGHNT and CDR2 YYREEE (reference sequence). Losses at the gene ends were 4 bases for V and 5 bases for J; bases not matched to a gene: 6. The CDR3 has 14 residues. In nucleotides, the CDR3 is TGTGCCAGCAGCATCAGACAGGGGGGGGAGACCCAGTACTTC. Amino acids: CASSIRQGGETQYF.

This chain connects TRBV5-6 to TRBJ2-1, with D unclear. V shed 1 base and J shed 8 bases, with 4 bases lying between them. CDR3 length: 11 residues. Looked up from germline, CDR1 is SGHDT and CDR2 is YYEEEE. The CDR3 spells CASSLSDEQFF. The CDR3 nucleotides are TGTGCCAGCAGCTTGTCGGATGAGCAGTTCTTC.

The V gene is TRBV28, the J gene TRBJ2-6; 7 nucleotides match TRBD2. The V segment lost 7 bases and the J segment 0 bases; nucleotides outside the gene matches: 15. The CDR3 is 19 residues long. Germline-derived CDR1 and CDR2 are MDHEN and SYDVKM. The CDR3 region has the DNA TGTGCCAGCACCACTGGGAGGGGCAGACTAGTCTCTGGGGCCAACGTCCTGACTTTC. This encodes CASTTGRGRLVSGANVLTF.

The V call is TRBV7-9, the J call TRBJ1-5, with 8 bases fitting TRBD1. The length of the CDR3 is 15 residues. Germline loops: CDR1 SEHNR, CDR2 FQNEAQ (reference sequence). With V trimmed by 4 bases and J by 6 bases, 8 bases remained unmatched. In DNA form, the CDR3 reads TGTGCCAGCAGCTATGGACAGGGCGAAAGTCAGCCCCAGCATTTT. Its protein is CASSYGQGESQPQHF.

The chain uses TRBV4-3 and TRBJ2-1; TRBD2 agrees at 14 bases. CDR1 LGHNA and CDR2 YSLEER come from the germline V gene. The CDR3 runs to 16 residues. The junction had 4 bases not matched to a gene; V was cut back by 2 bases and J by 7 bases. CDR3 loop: CASSQWGLAGENEQFF. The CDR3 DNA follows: TGCGCCAGCAGCCAATGGGGACTAGCGGGAGAGAATGAGCAGTTCTTC.

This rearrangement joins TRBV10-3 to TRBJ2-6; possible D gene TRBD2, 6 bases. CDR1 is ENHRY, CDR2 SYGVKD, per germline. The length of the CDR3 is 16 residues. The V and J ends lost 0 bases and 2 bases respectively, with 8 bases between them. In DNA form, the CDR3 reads TGTGCCATCAGTGAGTCAGGAGGGGCTGGGGCCAACGTCCTGACTTTC. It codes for CAISESGGAGANVLTF.

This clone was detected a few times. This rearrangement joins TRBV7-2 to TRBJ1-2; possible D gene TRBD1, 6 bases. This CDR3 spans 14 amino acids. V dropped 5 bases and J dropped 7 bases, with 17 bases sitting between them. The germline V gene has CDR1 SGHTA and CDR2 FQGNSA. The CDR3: CASSPRGQSIGYTF. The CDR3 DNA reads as TGTGCCAGCAGCCCGAGAGGACAGTCCATTGGCTACACCTTC.

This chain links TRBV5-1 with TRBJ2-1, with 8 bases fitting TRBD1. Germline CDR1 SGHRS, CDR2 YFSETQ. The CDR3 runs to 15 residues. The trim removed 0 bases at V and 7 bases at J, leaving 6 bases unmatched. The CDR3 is CASSLGRQGKNEQFF. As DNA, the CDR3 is TGCGCCAGCAGCTTGGGTCGACAGGGGAAGAATGAGCAGTTCTTC.

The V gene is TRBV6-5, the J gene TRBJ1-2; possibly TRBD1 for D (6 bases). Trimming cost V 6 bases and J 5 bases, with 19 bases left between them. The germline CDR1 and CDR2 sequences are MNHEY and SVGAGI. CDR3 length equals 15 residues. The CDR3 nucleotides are TGTGCCAGCAGGCCAGCCCAGACAGGTTTATATGGCTACACCTTC. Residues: CASRPAQTGLYGYTF.

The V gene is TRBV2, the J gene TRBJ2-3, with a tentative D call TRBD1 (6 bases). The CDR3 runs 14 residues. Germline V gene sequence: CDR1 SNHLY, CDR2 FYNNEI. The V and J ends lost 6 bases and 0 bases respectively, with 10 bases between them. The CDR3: CASRADRSTDTQYF. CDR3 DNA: TGTGCCAGCAGGGCCGACAGGAGCACAGATACGCAGTATTTT.

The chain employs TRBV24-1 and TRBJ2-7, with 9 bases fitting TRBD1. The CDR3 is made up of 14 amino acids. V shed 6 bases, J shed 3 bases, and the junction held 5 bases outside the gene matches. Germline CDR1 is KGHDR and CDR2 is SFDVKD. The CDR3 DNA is TGTGCCACCAGTAGGGACAGGGCGGACTACGAGCAGTACTTC. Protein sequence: CATSRDRADYEQYF.

The CDR3 region has the DNA TGTGCCAGCAGCTTAGCGGGCAGGGGGCAGGGGCAGCCCCAGCATTTT. Protein product: CASSLAGRGQGQPQHF. The rearrangement links TRBV7-9 to TRBJ1-5; 8 bases are shared with TRBD1. The length of the CDR3 is 16 residues. The J segment lost 7 bases and the V segment lost 0 bases, leaving 8 bases of the junction unmatched. Germline CDR1 reads SEHNR; CDR2 reads FQNEAQ (reference sequence).